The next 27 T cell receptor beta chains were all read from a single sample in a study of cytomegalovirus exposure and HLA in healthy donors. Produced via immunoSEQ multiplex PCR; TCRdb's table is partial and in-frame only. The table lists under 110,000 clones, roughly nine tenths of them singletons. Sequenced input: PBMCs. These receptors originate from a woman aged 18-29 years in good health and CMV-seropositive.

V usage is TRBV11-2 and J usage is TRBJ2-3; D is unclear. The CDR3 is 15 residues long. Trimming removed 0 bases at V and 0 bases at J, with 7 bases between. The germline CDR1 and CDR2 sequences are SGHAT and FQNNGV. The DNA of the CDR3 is TGTGCCAGCAGCTTAGACCCCCCGAGCACAGATACGCAGTATTTT. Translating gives CASSLDPPSTDTQYF.

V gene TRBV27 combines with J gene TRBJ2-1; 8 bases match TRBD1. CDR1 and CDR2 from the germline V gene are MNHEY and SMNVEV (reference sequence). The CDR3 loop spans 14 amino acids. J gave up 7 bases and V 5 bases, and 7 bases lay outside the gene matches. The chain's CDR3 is CASSVDRGGNEQFF. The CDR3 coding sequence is TGTGCCAGCAGTGTCGACAGGGGCGGGAATGAGCAGTTCTTC.

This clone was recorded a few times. DNA of the CDR3: TGTGCCAGCAGTGAGTCCGCAGGGGGAGAGCAGTACTTC. Translation: CASSESAGGEQYF. V usage is TRBV6-4 and J usage is TRBJ2-7; 7 nucleotides align to TRBD1. The CDR3 is 13 residues long. Germline values: CDR1 MRHNA, CDR2 SNTAGT. With 3 bases clipped from V and 7 bases from J, the junction kept 6 bases outside the gene matches.

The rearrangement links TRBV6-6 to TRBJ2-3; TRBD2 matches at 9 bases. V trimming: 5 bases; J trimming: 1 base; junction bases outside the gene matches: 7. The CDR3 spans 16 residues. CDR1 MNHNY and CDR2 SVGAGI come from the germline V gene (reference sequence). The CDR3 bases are TGTGCCAGCAGTCCCTTAGCGGGGGTCCGCACAGATACGCAGTATTTT. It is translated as CASSPLAGVRTDTQYF.

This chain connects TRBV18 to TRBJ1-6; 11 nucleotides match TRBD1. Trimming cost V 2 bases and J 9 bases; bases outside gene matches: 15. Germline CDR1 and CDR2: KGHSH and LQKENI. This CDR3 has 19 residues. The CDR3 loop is CASSPTGTGGFHLGSPLHF. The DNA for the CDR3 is TGTGCCAGCTCACCAACCGGGACAGGGGGTTTCCACTTGGGTTCACCCCTCCACTTT.

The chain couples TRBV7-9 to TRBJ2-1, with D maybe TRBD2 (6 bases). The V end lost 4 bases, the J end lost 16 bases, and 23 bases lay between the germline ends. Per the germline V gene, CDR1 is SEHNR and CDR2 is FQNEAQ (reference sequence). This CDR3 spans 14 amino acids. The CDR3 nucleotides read TGTGCCAGCAGCTCCGAGGAGGGGTGGGACCCTTATTTCTTC. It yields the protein CASSSEEGWDPYFF. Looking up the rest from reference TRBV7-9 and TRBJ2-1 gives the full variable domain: DTGVSQNPRHKITKRGQNVTFRCDPISEHNRLYWYRQTLGQGPEFLTYFQNEAQLEKSRLLSDRFSAERPKGSFSTLEIQRTEQGDSAMYLCASSSEEGWDPYFFGPGTRLTVL.

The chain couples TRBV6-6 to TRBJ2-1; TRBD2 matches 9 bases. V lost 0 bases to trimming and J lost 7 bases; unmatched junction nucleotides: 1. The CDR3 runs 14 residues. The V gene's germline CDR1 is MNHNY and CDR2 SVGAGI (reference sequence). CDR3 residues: CASSYSLAGNEQFF. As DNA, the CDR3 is TGTGCCAGCAGTTACTCTCTAGCGGGGAATGAGCAGTTCTTC.

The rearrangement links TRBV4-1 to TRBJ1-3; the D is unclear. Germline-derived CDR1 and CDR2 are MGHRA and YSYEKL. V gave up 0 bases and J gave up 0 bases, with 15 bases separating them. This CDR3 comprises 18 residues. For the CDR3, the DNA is TGCGCCAGCAGCCAAGAGCTTCACCGGGTAAGCTCTGGAAACACCATATATTTT. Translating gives CASSQELHRVSSGNTIYF.

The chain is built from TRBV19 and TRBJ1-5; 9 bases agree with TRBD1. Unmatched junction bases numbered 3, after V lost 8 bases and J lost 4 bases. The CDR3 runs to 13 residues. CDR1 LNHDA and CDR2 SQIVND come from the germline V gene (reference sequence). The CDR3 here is CASQDRGNQPQHF. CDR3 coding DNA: TGTGCCAGTCAGGACAGGGGAAATCAGCCCCAGCATTTT.

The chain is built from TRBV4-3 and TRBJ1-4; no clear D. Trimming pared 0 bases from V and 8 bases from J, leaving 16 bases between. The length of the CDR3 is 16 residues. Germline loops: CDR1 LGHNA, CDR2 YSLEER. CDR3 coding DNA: TGCGCCAGCAGCCAAGATGTTAGTTGGGCCGGCGAAAAACTGTTTTTT. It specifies CASSQDVSWAGEKLFF.

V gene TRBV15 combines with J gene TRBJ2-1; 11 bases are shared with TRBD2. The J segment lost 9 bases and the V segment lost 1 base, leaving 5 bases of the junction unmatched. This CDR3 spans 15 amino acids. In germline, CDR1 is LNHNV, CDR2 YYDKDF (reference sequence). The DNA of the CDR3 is TGTGCCACCAGCAGAGGCGTTAGCGGGGGGGGTGAGCAGTTCTTC. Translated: CATSRGVSGGGEQFF.

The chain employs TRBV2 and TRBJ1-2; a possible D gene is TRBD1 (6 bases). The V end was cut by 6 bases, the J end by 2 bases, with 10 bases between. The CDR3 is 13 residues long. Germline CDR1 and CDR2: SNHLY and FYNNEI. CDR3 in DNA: TGTGCCAGCAGCCCCGGACAGAACTATGGCTACACCTTC. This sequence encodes CASSPGQNYGYTF.

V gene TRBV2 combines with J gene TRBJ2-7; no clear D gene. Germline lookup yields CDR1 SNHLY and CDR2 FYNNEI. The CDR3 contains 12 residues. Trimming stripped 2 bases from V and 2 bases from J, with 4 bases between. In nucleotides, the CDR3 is TGTGCCAGCAGTGAACAGGCCTACGAGCAGTACTTC. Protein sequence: CASSEQAYEQYF.

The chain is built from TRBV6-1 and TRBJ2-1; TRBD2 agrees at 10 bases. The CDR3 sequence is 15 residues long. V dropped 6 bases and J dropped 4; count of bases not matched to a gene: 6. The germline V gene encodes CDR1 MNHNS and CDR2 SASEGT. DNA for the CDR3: TGTGCCAGCAGCCCAGCAGCGGGGGGGTACAATGAGCAGTTCTTC. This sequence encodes CASSPAAGGYNEQFF.

CDR3 sequence reads: CASSEGRFQETQYF. The DNA for the CDR3 is TGTGCCAGCAGTGAGGGCAGATTCCAAGAGACCCAGTACTTC. The chain combines TRBV2 with TRBJ2-5; no clear D. V was clipped by 3 bases and J by 1 base, with 9 bases between them. Germline V gene lookup returns CDR1 SNHLY and CDR2 FYNNEI. The CDR3 length is 14 residues.

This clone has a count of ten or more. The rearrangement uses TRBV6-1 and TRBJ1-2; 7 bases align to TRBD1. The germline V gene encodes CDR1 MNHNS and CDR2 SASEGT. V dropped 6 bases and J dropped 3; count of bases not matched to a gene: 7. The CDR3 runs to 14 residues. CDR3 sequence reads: CASRGTGADYGYTF. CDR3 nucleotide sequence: TGTGCCAGCAGGGGAACAGGGGCGGACTATGGCTACACCTTC.

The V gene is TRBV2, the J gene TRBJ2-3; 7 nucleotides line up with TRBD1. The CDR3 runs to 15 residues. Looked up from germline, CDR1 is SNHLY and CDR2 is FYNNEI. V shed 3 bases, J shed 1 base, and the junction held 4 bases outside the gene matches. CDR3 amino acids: CASSETGLRTDTQYF. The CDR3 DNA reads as TGTGCCAGCAGTGAGACAGGGCTTCGCACAGATACGCAGTATTTT.

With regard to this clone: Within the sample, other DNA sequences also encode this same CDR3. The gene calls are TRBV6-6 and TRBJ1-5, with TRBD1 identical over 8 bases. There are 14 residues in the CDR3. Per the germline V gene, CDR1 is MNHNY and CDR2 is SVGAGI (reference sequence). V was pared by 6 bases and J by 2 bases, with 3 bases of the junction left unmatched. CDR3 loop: CASSSTGGNQPQHF. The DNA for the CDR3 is TGTGCCAGCAGCTCGACAGGGGGCAATCAGCCCCAGCATTTT.

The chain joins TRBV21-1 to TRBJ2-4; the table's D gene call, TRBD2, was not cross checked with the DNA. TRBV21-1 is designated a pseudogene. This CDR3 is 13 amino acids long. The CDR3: CASSPVPKNIQYF. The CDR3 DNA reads TGTGCCAGCAGCCCCGTCCCCAAAAACATTCAGTACTTC.

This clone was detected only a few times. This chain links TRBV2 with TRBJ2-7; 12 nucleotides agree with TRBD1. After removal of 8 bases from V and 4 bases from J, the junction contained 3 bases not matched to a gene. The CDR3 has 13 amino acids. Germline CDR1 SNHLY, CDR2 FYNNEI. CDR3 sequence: CASGGQGAYEQYV. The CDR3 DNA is TGTGCCAGCGGGGGACAGGGGGCTTACGAGCAGTACGTC.

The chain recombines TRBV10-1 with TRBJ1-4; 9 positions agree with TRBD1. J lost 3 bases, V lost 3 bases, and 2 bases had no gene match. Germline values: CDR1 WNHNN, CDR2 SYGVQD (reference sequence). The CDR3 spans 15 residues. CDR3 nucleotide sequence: TGCGCCAGCAGTGATGGACAGGGGCCTAATGAAAAACTGTTTTTT. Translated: CASSDGQGPNEKLFF.

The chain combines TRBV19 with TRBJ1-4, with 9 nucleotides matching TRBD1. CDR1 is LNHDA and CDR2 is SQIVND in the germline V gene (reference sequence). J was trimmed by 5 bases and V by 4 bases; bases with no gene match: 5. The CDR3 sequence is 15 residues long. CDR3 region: CASSSEGTGNEKLFF. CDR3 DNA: TGTGCCAGTAGTAGCGAGGGGACAGGGAATGAAAAACTGTTTTTT.

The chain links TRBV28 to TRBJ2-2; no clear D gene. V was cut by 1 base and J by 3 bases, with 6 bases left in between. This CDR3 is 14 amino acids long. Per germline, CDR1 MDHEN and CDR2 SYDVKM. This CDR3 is CASSLFEDTGELFF. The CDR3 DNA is TGTGCCAGCAGTTTATTTGAGGACACCGGGGAGCTGTTTTTT.

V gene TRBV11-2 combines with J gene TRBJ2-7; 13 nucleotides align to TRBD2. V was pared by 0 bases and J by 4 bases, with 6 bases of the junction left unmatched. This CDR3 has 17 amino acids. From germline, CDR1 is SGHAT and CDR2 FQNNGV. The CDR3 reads CASSLDTGLAGVYEQYF. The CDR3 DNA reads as TGTGCCAGCAGCTTAGATACCGGACTAGCGGGGGTATACGAGCAGTACTTC.

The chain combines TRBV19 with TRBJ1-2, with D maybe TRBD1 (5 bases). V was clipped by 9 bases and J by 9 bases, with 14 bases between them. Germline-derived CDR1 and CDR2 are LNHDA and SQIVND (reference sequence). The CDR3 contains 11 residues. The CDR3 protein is CASYSGMRYTF. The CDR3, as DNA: TGTGCCAGCTACTCAGGGATGCGCTACACCTTC.

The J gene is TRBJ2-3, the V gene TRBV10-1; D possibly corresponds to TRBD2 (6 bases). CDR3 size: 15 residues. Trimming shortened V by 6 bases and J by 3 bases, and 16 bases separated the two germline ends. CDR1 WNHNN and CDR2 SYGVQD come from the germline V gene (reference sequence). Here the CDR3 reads CASSVSLADTDTQYF. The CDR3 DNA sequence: TGCGCCAGCAGCGTATCACTAGCCGATACAGATACGCAGTATTTT.

This CDR3 is CSARHYEQYF. The CDR3 DNA follows: TGCAGTGCTAGACACTACGAGCAGTACTTC. V is TRBV20-1 and J is TRBJ2-7, with D unclear. Trimming cost V 2 bases and J 3 bases, with 2 bases left between them. The germline CDR1 and CDR2 sequences are DFQATT and SNEGSKA (reference sequence). The CDR3 sequence is 10 residues long.